This record looks at one TCR beta chain sequence and its context. V lost 4 bases and J lost 4, with 3 bases in between. The germline CDR1 and CDR2 sequences are SNHLY and FYNNEI. The CDR3 consists of 11 residues. This specimen comes from a study of blood T cell repertoires in COVID-19. Whole-study context: There were acute and convalescent COVID-19 samples, and they came from the United States, Italy and Spain. The analysed material was cDNA or gDNA that came from T cells, B-cell-depleted T cells, or PBMCs.

Assay: immunoSEQ multiplex PCR; the TCRdb copy retains only in-frame clones and omits some. The table has tens of thousands of clones, about 79% seen once. The chain links TRBV2 to TRBJ2-3; D remains ambiguous. This TCR came from a man in his fifties or sixties with acute or convalescent COVID-19. What was sequenced was peripheral blood. CDR3 in DNA: TGTGCCAGCAGTGGAGCAGATACGCAGTATTTT. This gives the protein CASSGADTQYF.